Listed below are T cell receptor beta chains from one sample, sequenced in a study of response to subunit inactivated influenza vaccine. TCRdb re-derived calls from the RT-PCR reads in MiXCR, one entry per CDR3 protein. The sample includes about 540,000 distinct CDR3 sequences, around 25% of them seen just once. These data also formed part of another study, on T cells expressing NK-cell markers.

The source was CD4+ T cells sorted from PBMCs, collected 12 days after vaccination. Source of these receptors: a man aged 50-59 years who received an inactivated influenza vaccine. Each CDR3 is given with its conserved first and last residue. D genes are given only for firm matches. Not all rows give a size; the values are once, few, many and, for expanded clones, a class.

CDR3aa | CDR3nt | len | abundance | j_gene | d_gene | v_gene
CATSLVDLDGYTF | TGTGCCACCTCATTAGTAGACCTTGACGGCTACACCTTC | 13 | few | TRBJ1-2 | . | TRBV15
CSAATGGLAGVLYVQFF | TGCAGCGCAGCGACAGGGGGCTTAGCGGGAGTCCTCTATGTGCAGTTCTTC | 17 | . | TRBJ2-1 | . | TRBV29-1
CASSFGSRRYNSPLHF | TGTGCCAGCAGTTTTGGCAGCCGAAGGTATAATTCACCCCTCCACTTT | 16 | . | TRBJ1-6 | . | TRBV12-3/TRBV12-4
CSARAGHPKETQYF | TGCAGTGCTAGAGCGGGACACCCTAAAGAGACCCAGTACTTC | 14 | once | TRBJ2-5 | . | TRBV20-1
CASSLSDGRGVKYF | TGTGCCAGCAGCTTAAGCGACGGGAGGGGGGTTAAGTACTTC | 14 | . | TRBJ2-5 | TRBD2 | TRBV7-2
CASRTGTGGSSGANVLTF | TGTGCCAGCAGGACCGGGACAGGGGGCAGTTCTGGGGCCAACGTCCTGACTTTC | 18 | few | TRBJ2-6 | TRBD1 | TRBV6-1
CASRISGTGAYGYTF | TGTGCCAGCAGGATATCCGGGACAGGGGCCTATGGCTACACCTTC | 15 | . | TRBJ1-2 | TRBD1 | TRBV28
CAISESPSRTYNEQFF | TGTGCCATCAGTGAGTCCCCCAGCAGAACCTACAATGAGCAGTTCTTC | 16 | few | TRBJ2-1 | . | TRBV10-3
CASKKDRFGEQYF | TGTGCCAGCAAAAAAGACAGGTTCGGCGAGCAGTACTTC | 13 | . | TRBJ2-7 | . | TRBV5-4
CAISHGQGRTGELFF | TGTGCCATCAGCCATGGACAGGGTCGCACCGGGGAGCTGTTTTTT | 15 | . | TRBJ2-2 | TRBD1 | TRBV10-3
CASSLLAGVNDYTF | TGCGCCAGCAGCTTGTTGGCTGGGGTTAATGACTACACCTTC | 14 | . | TRBJ1-2 | . | TRBV5-1
CAWTRGSNTGELFF | TGTGCCTGGACGCGGGGTTCGAACACCGGGGAGCTGTTTTTT | 14 | . | TRBJ2-2 | . | TRBV30
CASSYLIGTGQVPYTDTQYF | TGTGCCAGCAGTTATCTTATCGGGACAGGACAAGTACCCTACACAGATACGCAGTATTTT | 20 | . | TRBJ2-3 | TRBD1 | TRBV6-2/TRBV6-3